The present TCR beta chain was sequenced within a study of blood T cell repertoires in COVID-19. Study context: From the United States, Italy and Spain came samples of acute and convalescent COVID-19.

The authors' processing: From reference gene primer amplification, estimates of nucleated cell counts were derived. Generated by immunoSEQ multiplex PCR, the TCRdb table keeps only in-frame clones and is missing some. V, J and clone size derive from that table, while D and trimming were established from the DNA sequence. The sample has about 140,000 clones, 85% seen once. V lost 0 bases and J lost 7, with 10 bases in between. Germline V CDR1 and CDR2: MNHNY, SVGAGI (reference sequence). The CDR3 length is 14 residues. This receptor was obtained from a man aged 50 to 59 with acute or convalescent COVID-19. This chain joins TRBV6-6 and TRBJ1-5, with D hard to call. The sequencing sample was made of peripheral blood. CDR3 sequence (DNA): TGTGCCAGCAGTTACTCGGCCAGTAGCCAGCCCCAGCATTTT. This sequence encodes CASSYSASSQPQHF.